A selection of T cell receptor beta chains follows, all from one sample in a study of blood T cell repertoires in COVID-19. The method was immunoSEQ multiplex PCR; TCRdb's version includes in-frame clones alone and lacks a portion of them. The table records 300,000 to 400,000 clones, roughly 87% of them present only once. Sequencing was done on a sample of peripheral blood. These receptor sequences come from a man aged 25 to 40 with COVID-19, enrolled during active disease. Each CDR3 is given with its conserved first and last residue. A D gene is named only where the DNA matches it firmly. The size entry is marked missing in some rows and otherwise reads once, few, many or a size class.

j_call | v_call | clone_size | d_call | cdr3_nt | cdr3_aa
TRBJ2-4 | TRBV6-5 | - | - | TGTGCCAGCAGCTCCGGACAGATAGCCAAAAACATTCAGTACTTC | CASSSGQIAKNIQYF
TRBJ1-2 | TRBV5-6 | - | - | TGTGCCAGCAGCCCGACTCCGGGAGGCTATGGCTACACCTTC | CASSPTPGGYGYTF
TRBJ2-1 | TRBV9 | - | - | TGTGCCAGCAGCTCCCGGACTCAATCCAATGAGCAGTTCTTC | CASSSRTQSNEQFF
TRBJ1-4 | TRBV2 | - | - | TGTGCCAGCAGTGTGGAGGGGCAAGCTAATGAAAAACTGTTTTTT | CASSVEGQANEKLFF
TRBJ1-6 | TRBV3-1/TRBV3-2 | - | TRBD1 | TGTGCCAGCAGCCAGGGGACAGGGGGATGGAATTCACCCCTCCACTTT | CASSQGTGGWNSPLHF
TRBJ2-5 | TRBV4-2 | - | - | TGTGCCAGCAGCCAAGATTCCGAAGAGACCCAGTACTTC | CASSQDSEETQYF
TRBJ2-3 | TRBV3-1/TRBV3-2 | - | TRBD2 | TGTGCCAGCAGCCAAGATCGGCTAGCGGGGGGTTTAGATACGCAGTATTTT | CASSQDRLAGGLDTQYF
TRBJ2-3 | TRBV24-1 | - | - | TGTGCCACCAGTGTAGGGAGCGGTCAAGACCCAGATACGCAGTATTTT | CATSVGSGQDPDTQYF
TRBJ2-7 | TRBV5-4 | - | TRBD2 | TGTGCCAGCAGCGTGACCCAAAGCGGGGAGTCGGCCTTCTACGAGCAGTACTTC | CASSVTQSGESAFYEQYF
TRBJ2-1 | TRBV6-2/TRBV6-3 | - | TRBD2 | TGTGCCAGCAGTTCCCGTAGCGGGGGTGAATGGAATGAGCAGTTCTTC | CASSSRSGGEWNEQFF
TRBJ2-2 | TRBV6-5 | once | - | TGTGCCAGCACCAAGTTGGACAGTAACACCGGGGAGCTGTTTTTT | CASTKLDSNTGELFF
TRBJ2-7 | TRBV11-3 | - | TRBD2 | TGTGCCAGCAGCTCCCTCCCAAGGGACTACTACGAGCAGTACTTC | CASSSLPRDYYEQYF
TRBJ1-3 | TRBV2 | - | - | TGTGCCAGCAACCTCGGGGTCTCTGGAAACACCATATATTTT | CASNLGVSGNTIYF
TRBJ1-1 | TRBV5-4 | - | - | TGTGCCAGCACCCCCAGGGGCAGGACTGAAGCTTTCTTT | CASTPRGRTEAFF
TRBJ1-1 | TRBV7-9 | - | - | TGTGCCAGCAGCTTACCTCTATTGAGGGACACTGAAGCTTTCTTT | CASSLPLLRDTEAFF
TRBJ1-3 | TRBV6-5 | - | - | TGTGCCAGCAGCCCGGGGGGTGGAAACACCATATATTTT | CASSPGGGNTIYF
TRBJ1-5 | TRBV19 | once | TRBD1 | TGTGCCAGTAGTGGACAGGGAAAGGGTCAGCCCCAGCATTTT | CASSGQGKGQPQHF
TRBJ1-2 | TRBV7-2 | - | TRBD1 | TGTGCCAGCAGCTTAGGGACAGGGGAAAACTATGGCTACACCTTC | CASSLGTGENYGYTF
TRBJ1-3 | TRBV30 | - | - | TGTGCCTGGAGTGTGGGAAAGACAGGCTCTGGAAACACCATATATTTT | CAWSVGKTGSGNTIYF
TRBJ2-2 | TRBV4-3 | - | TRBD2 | TGCGCCAGCAGCCCCGCGGGGGTCCTGAACACCGGGGAGCTGTTTTTT | CASSPAGVLNTGELFF
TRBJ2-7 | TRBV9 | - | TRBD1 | TGTGCCAGCAGCCTCAAGACAGGGGGCGCCTTCGAGCAGTACTTC | CASSLKTGGAFEQYF
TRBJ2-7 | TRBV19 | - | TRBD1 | TGTGCCAGTAACCCGGGACAGACAACCTACGAGCAGTACTTC | CASNPGQTTYEQYF